The 10 T cell receptor beta chains below come from one sample, sequenced in a study of CD8 T cells in ankylosing spondylitis (TCRdb year 2017). The library was generated by 5' RACE. Sequencing took place on an Illumina HiSeq 2500. TCRdb reran the public reads through fastp at Q25 and MiXCR, keeping productive beta chains. Every distinct CDR3 protein forms one entry, paired with its most common genes and DNA. In this sample the table shows about 130,000 distinct CDR3 sequences, roughly 8.8% of which occur a single time. Approximately 3.4% of the sample lies in the top ten. The sequenced sample was blood, either unsorted or a sorted T cell fraction (not recorded which). The receptors here all came from a male donor with ankylosing spondylitis or in good health (not recorded which).

This clonotype was seen repeatedly, ten times or more. The genes are TRBV5-1 and TRBJ2-7; 8 nucleotides align to TRBD2. Germline values: CDR1 SGHRS, CDR2 YFSETQ. This CDR3 spans 15 amino acids. J lost 6 bases, V lost 4 bases, and 12 bases had no gene match. This CDR3 is CASSKEAGEVLEQYF. The DNA of the CDR3 is TGCGCCAGCAGCAAAGAAGCGGGAGAGGTTCTCGAGCAGTACTTC. Together with reference TRBV5-1 and TRBJ2-7, the CDR3 gives the full variable domain: KAGVTQTPRYLIKTRGQQVTLSCSPISGHRSVSWYQQTPGQGLQFLFEYFSETQRNKGNFPGRFSGRQFSNSRSEMNVSTLELGDSALYLCASSKEAGEVLEQYFGPGTRLTVT.

This clonotype was seen ten or more times. The V call is TRBV28, the J call TRBJ2-7; the D gene is possibly TRBD1 (6 bases). Germline V gene sequence: CDR1 MDHEN, CDR2 SYDVKM. This CDR3 region has 13 residues. V was cut by 4 bases and J by 2 bases, with 9 bases left in between. CDR3 region: CASSSTGPYEQYF. The DNA of the CDR3 is TGTGCCAGCAGTTCGACAGGTCCCTACGAGCAGTACTTC.

This clonotype was counted many times. The V gene is TRBV7-9, the J gene TRBJ1-1; D possibly corresponds to TRBD1 (6 bases). Germline-derived CDR1 and CDR2 are SEHNR and FQNEAQ (reference sequence). The V and J ends lost 2 bases and 3 bases respectively, with 19 bases between them. This CDR3 has 17 residues. For the CDR3, the DNA is TGTGCCAGCAGCTTAAATCGGTTGGGGGGCGTATACACTGAAGCTTTCTTT. Residues: CASSLNRLGGVYTEAFF.

This clonotype was counted many times. The chain uses TRBV11-3 and TRBJ2-7; 8 positions match TRBD2. The J segment lost 4 bases and the V segment lost 0 bases, leaving 11 bases of the junction unmatched. CDR1 is SGHNT, CDR2 YENEEA, per germline. The CDR3 is 17 residues long. The CDR3 region is CASSLENDPSGSYEQYF. Written as DNA, the CDR3 is TGTGCCAGCAGCTTAGAGAACGACCCCAGCGGGAGTTACGAGCAGTACTTC.

The chain combines TRBV7-2 with TRBJ2-3; weak D call: TRBD1 (6 bases). CDR1 and CDR2 from the germline V gene are SGHTA and FQGNSA. The V end lost 0 bases, the J end lost 2 bases, and 12 bases lay between the germline ends. The CDR3 contains 16 residues. CDR3 nucleotide sequence: TGTGCCAGCAGCTTAGCGGTGACAGGAATCACAGATACGCAGTATTTT. It encodes CASSLAVTGITDTQYF.

This clonotype has ten or more counts. This chain connects TRBV12-3 or TRBV12-4 to TRBJ1-2; the match to TRBD1 covers 11 bases. There are 15 residues in the CDR3. With V trimmed by 2 bases and J by 7 bases, 6 bases remained unmatched. This chain's CDR3 is CASSLMGQGVSGYTF. The CDR3 nucleotides read TGTGCCAGCAGTTTAATGGGACAGGGGGTATCTGGCTACACCTTC.

This clonotype has only a few counts. The chain has TRBV7-9 and TRBJ2-3, with 7 bases identical to TRBD2. Germline CDR1 reads SEHNR; CDR2 reads FQNEAQ (reference sequence). V shed 5 bases and J 2 bases; nucleotides not matched to a gene: 7. CDR3 size: 15 residues. CDR3 coding DNA: TGTGCCAGCAGCGCCTCGGGACTACACACAGATACGCAGTATTTT. Translating it yields CASSASGLHTDTQYF.

For this clonotype: A much larger clone differs from this one at a single base, so this may be a read error. The V call is TRBV7-2, the J call TRBJ2-1; TRBD2 aligns across 9 bases. CDR3 length equals 15 residues. CDR1 is SGHTA, CDR2 FQGNSA, per germline. CDR3 nucleotides: TGTGCCAGCAGCATAGCGGGAGAGTCCTACAATGAGCAGTTCTTC. Amino acids: CASSIAGESYNEQFF.

The chain uses TRBV11-2 and TRBJ2-7, with D perhaps being TRBD1 or TRBD2 (5 bases each). The ends were cut back, 5 bases at V and 2 bases at J, with 19 bases in the middle. The CDR3 runs 16 residues. Germline lookup yields CDR1 SGHAT and CDR2 FQNNGV. Here the CDR3 reads CASSPPTGRGTYEQYF. CDR3 nucleotide sequence: TGTGCCAGCAGCCCTCCCACGGGACGCGGCACCTACGAGCAGTACTTC.

This clonotype was recorded a few times. V is TRBV2 and J is TRBJ2-7; no clear D. Germline loops: CDR1 SNHLY, CDR2 FYNNEI. V gave up 2 bases and J gave up 3 bases, with 8 bases separating them. The CDR3 loop spans 13 amino acids. The CDR3 DNA is TGTGCCAGCAGTGAACGTTACTACTACGAGCAGTACTTC. Its translation is CASSERYYYEQYF.